This TCR beta chain is from a study of T cell clones after liver transplantation. Study context: In this trial, immunosuppression withdrawal was attempted within 2 years of liver transplant. Post-transplant blood was tracked for graft-donor-reactive T cell clones identified in a pre-transplant mixed lymphocyte reaction. Tolerant meant at least one year fully off immunosuppression without liver enzymes above twice normal. Study-level results: Low donor cell numbers restricted donor-reactive repertoire measurement in a couple of subjects.

Between the trimmed V and J ends, which lost 1 base and 3 bases, there was a span of 6 bases. Germline values: CDR1 SGHNT, CDR2 YENEEA. The CDR3 totals 13 residues. To note about this clone: As yet, its antigen is unknown.

TCRdb keeps only in-frame clones here, not all; method: immunoSEQ multiplex PCR. Here the sample spans over 45,000 clones, 65% to 80% being singletons. The V and J genes are TRBV11-3 and TRBJ1-1; no firm D call. The sequence derives from a human patient who received a liver transplant. A subset of T cells may come from the graft donor. The input for sequencing was CD4+ T cells from blood, taken less than 70 months after liver transplant. The CDR3 spells CASSLGTDTEAFF. The CDR3 DNA follows: TGTGCCAGCAGCTTAGGAACAGACACTGAAGCTTTCTTT.